This T cell receptor beta chain is from a study of blood T cell repertoires in COVID-19. Seattle's enrolled individuals joined amid active infection and were then monitored longitudinally. Looked up from germline, CDR1 is SGHRS and CDR2 is YFSETQ. This CDR3 is 16 amino acids long. V was pared by 0 bases and J by 0 bases, with 10 bases between. Original handling: Amplifying reference gene primers gave estimates of nucleated cell counts. The repertoire was sequenced with immunoSEQ multiplex PCR; TCRdb's copy has only in-frame clones and lacks some. V and J calls and clone size are those listed in that table; D and trimming were worked out from the DNA. The table has roughly 340,000 clones, more than 75% seen once.

This sequence originates from a woman between 50 and 59 years old with COVID-19, enrolled during active disease. Input material: peripheral blood. The chain combines TRBV5-1 with TRBJ1-3, with a possible D match to TRBD1 (6 bases). The CDR3 region has the DNA TGCGCCAGCAGCTTGGCAGGGGCGGTCTCTGGAAACACCATATATTTT. Translated: CASSLAGAVSGNTIYF.